A selection of T cell receptor beta chains follows, all from one sample in a study of CXCR3-negative and CXCR3-positive naive CD8 T cells. Using the 5' RACE reads, TCRdb records one entry per CDR3 protein without DNA. This table lists about 84,000 distinct CDR3 sequences. Sequencing input: naive CXCR3+ CD8+ T cells from blood. Receptors were obtained from a human donor in good health. Some clones in this sample may be carry-over from other donors' samples. Both conserved end residues are part of each CDR3. Size tells how often a clone was seen (once, few, many) or the class of an expanded clone, and some rows leave it out.

J: TRBJ1-1; V: TRBV7-9; size: .; CDR3: CASSPIGQFEAFF
J: TRBJ2-1; V: TRBV19; size: .; CDR3: CASRYESGPYNEQFF
J: TRBJ2-2; V: TRBV7-8; size: .; CDR3: CASSPLLFPSGRAIGELFF
J: TRBJ2-2; V: TRBV6-2/TRBV6-3; size: .; CDR3: CASNYREAGELFF
J: TRBJ2-7; V: TRBV6-4; size: .; CDR3: CASSRNPSYEQYF
J: TRBJ2-5; V: TRBV29-1; size: .; CDR3: CSVEPTSGSETQYF
J: TRBJ2-7; V: TRBV6-5; size: .; CDR3: CASSYSWRERYEQYF
J: TRBJ1-6; V: TRBV28; size: .; CDR3: CASTPGHTNSPLHF
J: TRBJ2-1; V: TRBV9; size: .; CDR3: CASSARGGVYNEQFF
J: TRBJ2-7; V: TRBV6-5; size: .; CDR3: CASSPGTSGSYEQYF
J: TRBJ2-3; V: TRBV29-1; size: .; CDR3: CSVPTSERTDTQYF
J: TRBJ2-1; V: TRBV14; size: .; CDR3: CASSQDDAYLGYNEQFF
J: TRBJ2-3; V: TRBV7-6; size: .; CDR3: CASSPGQVFTDTQYF
J: TRBJ1-5; V: TRBV25-1; size: .; CDR3: CASSPQINQPQHF
J: TRBJ2-7; V: TRBV7-8; size: .; CDR3: CASSPKTEAYEQYF
J: TRBJ2-7; V: TRBV20-1; size: .; CDR3: CSASRTGTYEQYF
J: TRBJ1-1; V: TRBV9; size: .; CDR3: CASSAPNWGGRQNTEAFF
J: TRBJ2-3; V: TRBV20-1; size: .; CDR3: CSARKDSARTDTQYF
J: TRBJ2-1; V: TRBV4-1; size: .; CDR3: CASSQVFEYYNEQFF
J: TRBJ2-1; V: TRBV28; size: .; CDR3: CASSRELGVPYNEQFF
J: TRBJ2-4; V: TRBV6-2/TRBV6-3; size: .; CDR3: CASTGTIAKNIQYF
J: TRBJ2-1; V: TRBV5-1; size: .; CDR3: CASSSNNYLYNEQFF
J: TRBJ2-7; V: TRBV5-5; size: .; CDR3: CASSLTASPAYEQYF
J: TRBJ1-1; V: TRBV28; size: .; CDR3: CASSFVKGAWSAEAFF
J: TRBJ2-7; V: TRBV25-1; size: .; CDR3: CASTRGGSIYEQYF
J: TRBJ2-7; V: TRBV7-2; size: .; CDR3: CASSLGPAGYEQYF
J: TRBJ2-4; V: TRBV9; size: .; CDR3: CASSHIQGEYF
J: TRBJ2-1; V: TRBV7-9; size: .; CDR3: CASSSVGSYNEQFF
J: TRBJ1-1; V: TRBV6-1; size: .; CDR3: CASSVGRDWNTEAFF
J: TRBJ2-5; V: TRBV29-1; size: .; CDR3: CSVDGRPAETQYF
J: TRBJ2-7; V: TRBV6-2/TRBV6-3; size: .; CDR3: CASSPGPGVEQYF
J: TRBJ1-1; V: TRBV12-3/TRBV12-4; size: .; CDR3: CASLLGHTEAFF
J: TRBJ2-2; V: TRBV20-1; size: .; CDR3: CSARPRARNTGELFF
J: TRBJ2-2; V: TRBV28; size: .; CDR3: CASSSGTSEYTGELFF
J: TRBJ2-1; V: TRBV7-6; size: .; CDR3: CASSLAWTRNNEQFF
J: TRBJ2-1; V: TRBV7-2; size: .; CDR3: CASSLTSLSRPNNEQFF
J: TRBJ2-2; V: TRBV13; size: .; CDR3: CASSLGGANTGELFF
J: TRBJ2-1; V: TRBV14; size: medium-sized; CDR3: CASSPLGIETGGFTTYNEQFF
J: TRBJ2-3; V: TRBV5-6; size: .; CDR3: CASSDLAGAPAVGSDTQYF
J: TRBJ2-3; V: TRBV5-6; size: .; CDR3: CASSVGGGAGAQYF
J: TRBJ1-5; V: TRBV5-6; size: .; CDR3: CASSVQQGLPGQPQHF
J: TRBJ2-1; V: TRBV29-1; size: .; CDR3: CSVDRGSYNEQFF
J: TRBJ2-3; V: TRBV7-9; size: .; CDR3: CASSSRTGPTNTQYF
J: TRBJ2-1; V: TRBV27; size: .; CDR3: CASSFLTYGELDNEQFF
J: TRBJ1-4; V: TRBV7-9; size: .; CDR3: CASSPGMETNEKLFF
J: TRBJ1-2; V: TRBV12-3/TRBV12-4; size: .; CDR3: CASSLALITGQRGFYGYTF
J: TRBJ1-5; V: TRBV28; size: .; CDR3: CAGRGFGSNQPQHF
J: TRBJ2-7; V: TRBV15; size: .; CDR3: CATRDRGRNYEQYF
J: TRBJ2-5; V: TRBV3-1; size: .; CDR3: CANSQAPMTGSITRALLETQYF
J: TRBJ2-3; V: TRBV4-2; size: .; CDR3: CASSQDLTSGGASTDTQYF
J: TRBJ1-2; V: TRBV7-2; size: .; CDR3: CASSLAVAGSANYGYTF
J: TRBJ1-5; V: TRBV13; size: .; CDR3: CASSLSAGLEPQHF
J: TRBJ2-2; V: TRBV20-1; size: .; CDR3: CSARDETSGHTGELFF
J: TRBJ2-3; V: TRBV28; size: .; CDR3: CASSLRTSGTDTQYF
J: TRBJ2-7; V: TRBV28; size: .; CDR3: CASIEPYEQYF
J: TRBJ1-1; V: TRBV29-1; size: .; CDR3: CSVSTYTEAFF
J: TRBJ2-5; V: TRBV18; size: .; CDR3: CASSPGDEETQYF
J: TRBJ2-3; V: TRBV12-3/TRBV12-4; size: .; CDR3: CASRRTSGDTDTQYF
J: TRBJ1-5; V: TRBV20-1; size: .; CDR3: CSASPGRGWQPQHF
J: TRBJ2-5; V: TRBV2; size: .; CDR3: CAAGGITKTQYF